Listed here is a single T cell receptor (beta chain). Its cognate antigen is unknown. The sample is drawn from a study of long-term antiretroviral therapy in people with HIV. The study, taken as a whole, reports: Drawn between about 2004 and 2018, the blood was possibly obtained under older ART regimens. Repertoire composition at all time points was dominated by clones that had expanded before ART.

Germline V lookup: CDR1 ENHRY, CDR2 SYGVKD. The CDR3 length is 17 residues. Trimming at V came to 3 bases and at J to 2 bases, leaving 13 bases not matched to a gene. Survey level was the resolution at which the v3.0 immunoSEQ assay ran. Sequencing used immunoSEQ multiplex PCR; TCRdb keeps in-frame clones, though not all of them. The table has about 28,000 clones, approximately 80% seen once; the top ten hold around 8.3%. The clonotype comes from a man aged 35 to 55 with HIV. V and J are TRBV10-3 and TRBJ2-7, with TRBD1 matching 7 bases. Source: unsorted PBMCs, taken 3 years after starting antiretroviral therapy. The CDR3 DNA reads as TGTGCCATCAGTGATCCAACCCGGGACAGCAAGCCCTACGAGCAGTACTTC. It encodes CAISDPTRDSKPYEQYF.